This TCR beta chain was observed in a study of cytomegalovirus exposure and HLA in healthy donors. Whole-study findings and limits: Trimming of TCR beta V- and J-genes showed a link, identified in a later analysis, to a missense DCLRE1C variant. Some highly shared sequence variants likely arose as a pipeline artifact. Across donors, most TCRs were seen rarely, yet some public ones were widespread. Because they were indistinguishable, some V segments, including TRBV6-2 and TRBV6-3, were excluded.

Comments on this clone: Its antigen is as yet unknown.

With 60 Vbeta and 13 Jbeta primers, the PCR was carried out. The protocol was immunoSEQ multiplex PCR, while the TCRdb copy is restricted to in-frame clones and leaves out a portion. The sample yields some 150,000 clones, 65% to 90% seen once. Deletions cut 5 bases from V and 2 bases from J, with 9 bases between. Germline V gene lookup returns CDR1 MNHNS and CDR2 SASEGT. There are 13 residues in the CDR3. Sequenced input: PBMCs. The chain joins TRBV6-1 to TRBJ1-2; perhaps TRBD1 as D (5 bases). The origin of this receptor is a man over 45 in good health and CMV-seropositive. The CDR3: CASSRDSNYGYTF. Written as DNA, the CDR3 is TGTGCCAGCAGTCGAGACAGCAACTATGGCTACACCTTC.